The 10 T cell receptor beta chains reported below all come from one sample, sequenced in a study of T-cell reconstitution after alpha-beta-depleted transplantation in children. Unique molecular identifiers were used in preparing the TCRbeta library. TCRdb re-analysed the PCR reads in MiXCR, keeping a single row per CDR3 protein. Of 200,000 to 300,000 distinct CDR3 sequences listed, roughly 24% are singletons. This material consisted of PBMCs, taken before TCRalphabeta/CD19-depleted stem cell transplant. All receptors come from a girl between 2 and 10 years old with Fanconi anemia, due to receive a stem cell transplant.

This clonotype has a handful of counts. The chain links TRBV20-1 to TRBJ1-6; D is unclear. Germline V gene lookup returns CDR1 DFQATT and CDR2 SNEGSKA (reference sequence). V was pared by 3 bases and J by 6 bases, with 15 bases between. The CDR3 spans 15 residues. DNA for the CDR3: TGCAGTGCTAGCCTCGAGTTGGCGTTTAATTCACCCCTCCACTTT. This codes for CSASLELAFNSPLHF.

This clonotype was recorded at least ten times. The J gene is TRBJ2-5, the V gene TRBV20-1; 8 positions agree with TRBD1. The CDR3 consists of 11 residues. Germline V gives CDR1 DFQATT, CDR2 SNEGSKA (reference sequence). Germline trimming cut 6 bases from V and 5 bases from J; bases unmatched to any gene: 2. In nucleotides, the CDR3 is TGCAGTGCAAGGACAGGGGAGACCCAGTACTTC. Amino acid sequence: CSARTGETQYF.

This clonotype came up once. This rearrangement joins TRBV7-3 to TRBJ2-1, with 9 nucleotides matching TRBD2. V gave up 5 bases and J gave up 3 bases; unmatched junction bases: 8. Germline CDR1 is SGHTA and CDR2 is FQGTGA. The CDR3 is made up of 16 amino acids. The CDR3 here is CASSPLAGELYNEQFF. DNA for the CDR3: TGTGCCAGCAGCCCCTTAGCGGGGGAACTCTACAATGAGCAGTTCTTC.

Note on this clonotype: An end of the junction does not agree with germline; a read error may underlie this. The rearrangement uses TRBV20-1 and TRBJ1-2; a possible D gene is TRBD1 (5 bases). There are 11 residues in the CDR3. Germline assignment: CDR1 DFQATT and CDR2 SNEGSKA (reference sequence). The CDR3 spells CSARDRVWYHF. CDR3 coding DNA: TGCAGTGCTAGAGACAGGGTGTGGTATCACTTC.

This clonotype was counted only a few times. This chain links TRBV7-3 with TRBJ2-7; D not certain. Germline CDR1 and CDR2: SGHTA and FQGTGA. This CDR3 region has 14 residues. Trimming took 2 bases from V and 3 from J, leaving 11 bases between them. The CDR3: CASSLSGSNYEQYF. In DNA, the CDR3 is TGTGCCAGCAGCTTATCGGGCAGTAACTACGAGCAGTACTTC.

The V gene is TRBV15, the J gene TRBJ1-2; TRBD1 is a possible D gene (6 bases). Germline V gene sequence: CDR1 LNHNV, CDR2 YYDKDF (reference sequence). Trimming cost V 1 base and J 8 bases, with 14 bases left between them. The CDR3 totals 14 residues. DNA for the CDR3: TGTGCCACCAGCAGAGGACAGGAAGAGGTCGGCTACACCTTC. Amino acid sequence: CATSRGQEEVGYTF.

The chain has TRBV6-2 or TRBV6-3 and TRBJ2-1; 12 bases agree with TRBD2. This CDR3 is 16 amino acids long. The germline gives CDR1 MNHEY, CDR2 SVGEGT. Losses at the gene ends were 4 bases for V and 4 bases for J; bases not matched to a gene: 5. CDR3 DNA sequence: TGTGCCAGCAGTTCCGGACTAGCGGGGCCGTACAATGAGCAGTTCTTC. Amino acids: CASSSGLAGPYNEQFF.

The sample holds a few counts of this clonotype. The rearrangement joins TRBV7-9 to TRBJ2-7, with D maybe TRBD2 (6 bases). Trimming stripped 5 bases from V and 3 bases from J, with 11 bases between. The CDR3 runs 13 residues. Germline V lookup: CDR1 SEHNR, CDR2 FQNEAQ (reference sequence). CDR3 residues: CASSGRGNYEQYF. CDR3 sequence (DNA): TGTGCCAGCAGCGGGCGGGGCAACTACGAGCAGTACTTC.

The J gene is TRBJ2-7, the V gene TRBV7-3, with 9 bases matching TRBD1. The germline V gene has CDR1 SGHTA and CDR2 FQGTGA. The CDR3 totals 14 residues. The trim removed 5 bases at V and 5 bases at J, leaving 7 bases unmatched. Here the CDR3 DNA reads TGTGCCAGCAGCCCCGGGACAGGGCCGCACGAGCAGTACTTC. This gives the protein CASSPGTGPHEQYF.

The V call is TRBV4-1, the J call TRBJ2-7, with TRBD2 matching 7 bases. Germline V gene sequence: CDR1 MGHRA, CDR2 YSYEKL. With V trimmed by 3 bases and J by 3 bases, 2 bases remained unmatched. CDR3 length equals 13 residues. In DNA, the CDR3 is TGCGCCAGCAGCCACAGGGAGGGCTACGAGCAGTACTTC. Translated, it gives CASSHREGYEQYF.